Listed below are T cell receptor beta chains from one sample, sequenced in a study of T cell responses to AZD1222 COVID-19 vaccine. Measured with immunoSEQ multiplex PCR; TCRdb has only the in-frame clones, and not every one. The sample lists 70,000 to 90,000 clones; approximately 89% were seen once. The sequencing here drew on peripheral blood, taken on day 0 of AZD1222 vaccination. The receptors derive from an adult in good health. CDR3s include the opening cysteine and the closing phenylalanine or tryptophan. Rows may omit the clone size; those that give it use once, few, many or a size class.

CDR3aa: CASSLSVRGGVYGYTF
v_gene: TRBV28
abundance: NA

CDR3aa: CASSPGGASGRGAAYNEQFF
v_gene: TRBV3-1/TRBV3-2
abundance: NA

CDR3aa: CASSQSPGLAYEQYF
v_gene: TRBV4-2
abundance: NA

CDR3aa: CASSLTRGRGEQFF
v_gene: TRBV7-2
abundance: NA

CDR3aa: CASSEWGSGGAKTQYF
v_gene: TRBV25-1
abundance: once

CDR3aa: CASRTDRSGNTIYF
v_gene: TRBV2
abundance: NA

CDR3aa: CASRSSGTSYNEQFF
v_gene: TRBV5-1
abundance: NA

CDR3aa: CASKVRDRDRQPQHF
v_gene: TRBV19
abundance: NA

CDR3aa: CASSPRGSGRAGEQFF
v_gene: TRBV9
abundance: NA

CDR3aa: CASSLSGNQPQHF
v_gene: TRBV7-9
abundance: NA

CDR3aa: CASRLTLSSYEQYF
v_gene: TRBV2
abundance: NA

CDR3aa: CASSLEPGTAYGQYF
v_gene: TRBV5-1
abundance: NA

CDR3aa: CASSPMMGMSGANVLTF
v_gene: TRBV7-2
abundance: NA

CDR3aa: CSAGPHYEQYF
v_gene: TRBV20-1
abundance: NA

CDR3aa: CASSLGLAGGNTGELFF
v_gene: TRBV7-2
abundance: NA

CDR3aa: CASSFGGRAIEEQYF
v_gene: TRBV5-1
abundance: NA

CDR3aa: CASSQSGRNTEAFF
v_gene: TRBV3-1/TRBV3-2
abundance: NA

CDR3aa: CSASLDQGNQPQHF
v_gene: TRBV20-1
abundance: NA

CDR3aa: CASQLGGSYEQYF
v_gene: TRBV12-3/TRBV12-4
abundance: few

CDR3aa: CASPGGVGLDGYTF
v_gene: TRBV30
abundance: once

CDR3aa: CASSVGTGGGSYEQYF
v_gene: TRBV9
abundance: NA

CDR3aa: CASRPTAPGNTIYF
v_gene: TRBV6-2/TRBV6-3
abundance: NA

CDR3aa: CASSDESHYEQYF
v_gene: TRBV2
abundance: few

CDR3aa: CASSQSQYSGANVLTF
v_gene: TRBV4-3
abundance: NA

CDR3aa: CASSSGYGNQPQHF
v_gene: TRBV6-5
abundance: once

CDR3aa: CASSLDRRTGLDTQYF
v_gene: TRBV7-9
abundance: NA

CDR3aa: CASSLNNEQFF
v_gene: TRBV6-7
abundance: NA

CDR3aa: CASSSGVGSTDTQYF
v_gene: TRBV5-1
abundance: once

CDR3aa: CASSPSGLTKENEQFF
v_gene: TRBV10-1
abundance: NA

CDR3aa: CAWSVGGSSYEQYF
v_gene: TRBV30
abundance: NA

CDR3aa: CASSLASATDTQYF
v_gene: TRBV7-2
abundance: NA

CDR3aa: CASSYGRGPAREQFF
v_gene: TRBV6-5
abundance: NA

CDR3aa: CASSGGSGSPRNEQFF
v_gene: TRBV2
abundance: NA

CDR3aa: CAWTGQTFSNSPLHF
v_gene: TRBV30
abundance: NA

CDR3aa: CASSFDMDRLGYEQFF
v_gene: TRBV11-3
abundance: NA

CDR3aa: CAWSVGGRFEQYF
v_gene: TRBV30
abundance: NA

CDR3aa: CASRPGPPEGYEQYF
v_gene: TRBV6-5
abundance: NA

CDR3aa: CASSLPGYGYTF
v_gene: TRBV5-6
abundance: NA

CDR3aa: CASSLPGEREKLFF
v_gene: TRBV5-4
abundance: NA

CDR3aa: CASSLGPRTGYNEQFF
v_gene: TRBV5-4
abundance: NA

CDR3aa: CASSSSGISYEQYF
v_gene: TRBV5-4
abundance: NA

CDR3aa: CASSRGNYGYTF
v_gene: TRBV2
abundance: NA

CDR3aa: CASSSSNYEQYF
v_gene: TRBV18
abundance: NA

CDR3aa: CASSFAGRTNTEAFF
v_gene: TRBV5-5
abundance: NA

CDR3aa: CASSLVGTGFSGANVLTF
v_gene: TRBV5-1
abundance: NA

CDR3aa: CASSSGSESDTQYF
v_gene: TRBV19
abundance: NA

CDR3aa: CASSPGTSNTEAFF
v_gene: TRBV6-5
abundance: NA

CDR3aa: CASSNLIAGGSSYNEQFF
v_gene: TRBV19
abundance: NA

CDR3aa: CASSLGQGYNSPLHF
v_gene: TRBV5-1
abundance: NA

CDR3aa: CASPPQRGSREQFF
v_gene: TRBV28
abundance: NA

CDR3aa: CAISESRSGRAKTYEQYF
v_gene: TRBV10-3
abundance: NA

CDR3aa: CASSIGGTNTGELFF
v_gene: TRBV19
abundance: once

CDR3aa: CASRPRTDYNYGYTF
v_gene: TRBV5-1
abundance: NA

CDR3aa: CATSSYGTMETQYF
v_gene: TRBV15
abundance: NA

CDR3aa: CASSPQAGTDTQYF
v_gene: TRBV18
abundance: NA

CDR3aa: CASGPGQGFQPQHF
v_gene: TRBV12-5
abundance: NA

CDR3aa: CSVDWSYEQYF
v_gene: TRBV29-1
abundance: NA